The source of this TCR beta chain is a study of tissue T cells after allogeneic stem cell transplantation. Assay: immunoSEQ multiplex PCR; the TCRdb copy retains only in-frame clones and omits some. The sample includes about 26,000 clones, about 89% seen only once; the top ten take 2% to 2.5%. Per the germline V gene, CDR1 is LNHDA and CDR2 is SQIVND (reference sequence). The CDR3 is 15 residues long. V was pared by 5 bases and J by 6 bases, with 11 bases of the junction left unmatched. This sample comprised blood, obtained before transplantation. The rearrangement links TRBV19 to TRBJ2-7; TRBD2 agrees at 9 bases. The receptor comes from a male donor older than 55 who later had graft-versus-host disease after an allogeneic stem cell transplant. In DNA, the CDR3 is TGTGCCAGTAGTTGGTCCGCGGGGGGGAAGGGCGAGCAGTACTTC. Protein product: CASSWSAGGKGEQYF.